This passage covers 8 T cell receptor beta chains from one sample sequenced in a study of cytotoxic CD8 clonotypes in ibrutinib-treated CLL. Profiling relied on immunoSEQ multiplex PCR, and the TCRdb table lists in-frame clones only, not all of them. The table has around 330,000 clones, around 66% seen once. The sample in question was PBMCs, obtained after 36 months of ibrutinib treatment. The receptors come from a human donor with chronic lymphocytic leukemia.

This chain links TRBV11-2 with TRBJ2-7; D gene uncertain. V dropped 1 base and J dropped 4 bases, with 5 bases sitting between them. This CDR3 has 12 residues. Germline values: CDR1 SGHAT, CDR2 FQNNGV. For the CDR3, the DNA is TGTGCCAGCAGCTTAGGCTGGTACGAGCAGTACTTC. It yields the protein CASSLGWYEQYF.

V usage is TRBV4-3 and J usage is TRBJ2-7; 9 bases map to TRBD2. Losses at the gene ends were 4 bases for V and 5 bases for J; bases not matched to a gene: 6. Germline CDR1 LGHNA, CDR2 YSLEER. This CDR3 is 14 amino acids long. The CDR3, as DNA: TGCGCCAGCAGCCGTAGCGGGAGCGGGGACGAGCAGTACTTC. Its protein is CASSRSGSGDEQYF.

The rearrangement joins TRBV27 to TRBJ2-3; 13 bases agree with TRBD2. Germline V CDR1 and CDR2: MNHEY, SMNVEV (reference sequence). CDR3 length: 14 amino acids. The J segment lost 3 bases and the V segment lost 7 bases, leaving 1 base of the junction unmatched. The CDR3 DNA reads TGTGCCAGCAAGGGACTAGCGGGAACAGATACGCAGTATTTT. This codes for CASKGLAGTDTQYF.

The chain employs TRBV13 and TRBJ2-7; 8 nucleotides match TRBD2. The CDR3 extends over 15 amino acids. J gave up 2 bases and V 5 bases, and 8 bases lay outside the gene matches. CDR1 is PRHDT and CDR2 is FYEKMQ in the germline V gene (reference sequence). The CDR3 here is CASSPRTSSPYEQYF. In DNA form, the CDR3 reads TGTGCCAGCAGCCCGCGGACTAGCAGCCCCTACGAGCAGTACTTC.

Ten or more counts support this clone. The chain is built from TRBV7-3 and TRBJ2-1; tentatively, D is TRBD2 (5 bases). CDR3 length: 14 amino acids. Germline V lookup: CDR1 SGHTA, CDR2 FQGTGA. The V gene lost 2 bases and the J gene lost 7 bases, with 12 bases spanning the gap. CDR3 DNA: TGTGCCAGCAGCTTATCCCCTAGCCTAAATGAGCAGTTCTTC. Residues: CASSLSPSLNEQFF.

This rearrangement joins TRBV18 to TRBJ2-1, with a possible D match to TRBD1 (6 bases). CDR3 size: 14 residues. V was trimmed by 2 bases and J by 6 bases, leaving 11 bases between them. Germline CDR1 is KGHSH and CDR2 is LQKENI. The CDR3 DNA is TGTGCCAGCTCACCATCAGCAGGGGCCAATGAGCAGTTCTTC. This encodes CASSPSAGANEQFF.

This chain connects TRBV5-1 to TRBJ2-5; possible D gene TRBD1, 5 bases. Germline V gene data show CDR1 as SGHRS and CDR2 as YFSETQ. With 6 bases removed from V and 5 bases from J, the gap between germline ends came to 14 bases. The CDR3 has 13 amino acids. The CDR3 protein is CASTPGFGETQYF. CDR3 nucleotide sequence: TGCGCCAGCACCCCAGGGTTCGGGGAGACCCAGTACTTC.

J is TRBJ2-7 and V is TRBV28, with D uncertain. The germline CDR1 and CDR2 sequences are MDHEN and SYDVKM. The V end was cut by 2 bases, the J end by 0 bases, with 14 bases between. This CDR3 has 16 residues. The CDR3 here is CASSLLRPPFSYEQYF. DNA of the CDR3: TGTGCCAGCAGTTTACTCAGGCCCCCGTTCTCCTACGAGCAGTACTTC.